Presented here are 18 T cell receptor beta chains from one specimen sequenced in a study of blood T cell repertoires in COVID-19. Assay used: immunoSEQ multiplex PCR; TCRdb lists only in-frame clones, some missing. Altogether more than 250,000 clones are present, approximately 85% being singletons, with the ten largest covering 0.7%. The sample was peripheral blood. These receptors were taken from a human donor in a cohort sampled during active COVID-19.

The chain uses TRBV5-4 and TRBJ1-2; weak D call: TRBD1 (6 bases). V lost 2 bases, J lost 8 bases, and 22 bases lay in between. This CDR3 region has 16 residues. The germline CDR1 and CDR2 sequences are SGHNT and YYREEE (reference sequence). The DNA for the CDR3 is TGTGCCAGCAGCTTTTATCCTCGGGACATTGCTTACGGCTACACCTTC. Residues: CASSFYPRDIAYGYTF.

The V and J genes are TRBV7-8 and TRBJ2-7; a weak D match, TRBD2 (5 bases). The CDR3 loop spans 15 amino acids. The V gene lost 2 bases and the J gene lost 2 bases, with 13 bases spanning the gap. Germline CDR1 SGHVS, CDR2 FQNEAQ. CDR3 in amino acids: CASSLLEEAAYEQYF. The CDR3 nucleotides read TGTGCCAGCAGCTTATTGGAGGAAGCCGCCTACGAGCAGTACTTC.

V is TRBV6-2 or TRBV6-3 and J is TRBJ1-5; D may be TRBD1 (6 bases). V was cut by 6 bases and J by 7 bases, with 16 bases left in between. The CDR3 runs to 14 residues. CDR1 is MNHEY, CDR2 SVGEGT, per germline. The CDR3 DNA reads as TGTGCCAGCAGCCCAGCAGGGGTTGGACAGCCCCAGCATTTT. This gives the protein CASSPAGVGQPQHF.

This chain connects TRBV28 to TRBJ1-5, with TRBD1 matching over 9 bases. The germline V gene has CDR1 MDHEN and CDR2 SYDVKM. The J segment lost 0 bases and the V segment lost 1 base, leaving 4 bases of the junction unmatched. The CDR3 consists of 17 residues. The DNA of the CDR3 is TGTGCCAGCAGTTTATACGGGACAGGGTATAGCAATCAGCCCCAGCATTTT. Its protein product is CASSLYGTGYSNQPQHF.

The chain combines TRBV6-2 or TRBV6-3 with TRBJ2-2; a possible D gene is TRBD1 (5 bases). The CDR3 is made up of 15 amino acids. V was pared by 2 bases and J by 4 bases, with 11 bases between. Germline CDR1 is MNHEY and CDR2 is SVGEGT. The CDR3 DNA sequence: TGTGCCAGCAGTTACGGTCGACAGTCCACCGGGGAGCTGTTTTTT. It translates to CASSYGRQSTGELFF.

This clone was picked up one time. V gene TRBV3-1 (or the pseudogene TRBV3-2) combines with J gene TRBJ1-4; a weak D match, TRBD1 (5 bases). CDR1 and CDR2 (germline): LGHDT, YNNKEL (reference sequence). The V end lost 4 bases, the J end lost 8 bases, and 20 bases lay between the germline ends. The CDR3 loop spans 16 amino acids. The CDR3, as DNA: TGTGCCAGCAGCCCGCTTCCAGGGCCGGGGGGGGAAAAACTGTTTTTT. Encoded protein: CASSPLPGPGGEKLFF.

Here the CDR3 reads CASSLGQYSNQPQHF. The CDR3 coding sequence is TGTGCCAGCAGCTTAGGGCAGTATAGCAATCAGCCCCAGCATTTT. The chain combines TRBV11-2 with TRBJ1-5; D ambiguous. CDR1 is SGHAT, CDR2 FQNNGV, per germline. There are 15 residues in the CDR3. The ends were cut back, 1 base at V and 0 bases at J, with 7 bases in the middle.

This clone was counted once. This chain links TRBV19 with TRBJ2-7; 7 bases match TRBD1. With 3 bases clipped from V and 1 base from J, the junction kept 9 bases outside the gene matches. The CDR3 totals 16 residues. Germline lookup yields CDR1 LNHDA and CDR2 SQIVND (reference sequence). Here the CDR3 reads CASSMKGQFKSYEQYF. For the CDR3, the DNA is TGTGCCAGTAGTATGAAGGGACAGTTTAAATCCTACGAGCAGTACTTC.

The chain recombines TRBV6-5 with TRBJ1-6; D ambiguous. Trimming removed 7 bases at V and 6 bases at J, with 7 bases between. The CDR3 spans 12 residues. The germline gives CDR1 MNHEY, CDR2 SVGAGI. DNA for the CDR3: TGTGCCAGCAACAGAGTTAATTCACCCCTCCACTTT. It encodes CASNRVNSPLHF.

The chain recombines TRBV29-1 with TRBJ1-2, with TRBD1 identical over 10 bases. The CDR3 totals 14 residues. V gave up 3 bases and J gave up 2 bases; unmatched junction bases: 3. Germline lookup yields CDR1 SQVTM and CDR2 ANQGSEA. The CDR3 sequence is CSVDGTGENYGYTF. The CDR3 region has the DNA TGCAGCGTTGATGGGACAGGGGAAAACTATGGCTACACCTTC.

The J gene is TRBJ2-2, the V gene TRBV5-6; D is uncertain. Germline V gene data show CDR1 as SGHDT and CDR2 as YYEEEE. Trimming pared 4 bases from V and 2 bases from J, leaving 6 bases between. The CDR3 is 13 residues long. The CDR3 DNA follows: TGTGCCAGCAGCCCGTCTAACACCGGGGAGCTGTTTTTT. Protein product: CASSPSNTGELFF.

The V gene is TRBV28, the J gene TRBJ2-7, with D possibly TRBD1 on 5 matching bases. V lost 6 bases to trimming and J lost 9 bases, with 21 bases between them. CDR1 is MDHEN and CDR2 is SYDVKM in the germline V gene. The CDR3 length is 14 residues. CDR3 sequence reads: CASRKSGLLDLQYF. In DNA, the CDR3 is TGTGCCAGCAGAAAGTCAGGGTTGTTGGATTTGCAGTACTTC.

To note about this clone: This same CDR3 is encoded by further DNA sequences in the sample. The CDR3 DNA is TGTGCCAGCAGCCTCGGGACAGGGTCCTACGAGCAGTACTTC. Protein sequence: CASSLGTGSYEQYF. This sequence joins TRBV11-2 and TRBJ2-7; 9 bases match TRBD1. V lost 5 bases to trimming and J lost 1 base; unmatched junction nucleotides: 3. CDR1 is SGHAT, CDR2 FQNNGV, per germline. The CDR3 spans 14 residues.

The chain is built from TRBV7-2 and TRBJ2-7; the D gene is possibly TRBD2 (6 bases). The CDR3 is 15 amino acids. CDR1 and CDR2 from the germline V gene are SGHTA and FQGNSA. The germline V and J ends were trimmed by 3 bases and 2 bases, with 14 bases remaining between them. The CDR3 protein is CASSLGTANPYEQYF. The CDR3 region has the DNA TGTGCCAGCAGCTTGGGGACTGCGAACCCCTACGAGCAGTACTTC. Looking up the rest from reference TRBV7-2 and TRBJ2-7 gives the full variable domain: GAGVSQSPSNKVTEKGKDVELRCDPISGHTALYWYRQSLGQGLEFLIYFQGNSAPDKSGLPSDRFSAERTGGSVSTLTIQRTQQEDSAVYLCASSLGTANPYEQYFGPGTRLTVT.

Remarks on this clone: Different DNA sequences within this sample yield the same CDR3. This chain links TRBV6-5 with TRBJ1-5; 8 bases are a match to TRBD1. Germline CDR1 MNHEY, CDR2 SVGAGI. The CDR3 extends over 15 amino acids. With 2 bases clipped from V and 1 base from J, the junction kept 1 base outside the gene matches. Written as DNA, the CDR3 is TGTGCCAGCAGTTACGGGACAGGAAGCAATCAGCCCCAGCATTTT. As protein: CASSYGTGSNQPQHF.

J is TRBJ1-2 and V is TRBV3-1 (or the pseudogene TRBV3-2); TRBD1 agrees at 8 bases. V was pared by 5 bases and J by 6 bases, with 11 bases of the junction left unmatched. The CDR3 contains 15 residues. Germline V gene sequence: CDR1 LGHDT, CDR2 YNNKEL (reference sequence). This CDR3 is CASSSPGQGSDGYTF. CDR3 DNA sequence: TGTGCCAGCAGCTCACCCGGACAGGGCTCGGATGGCTACACCTTC.

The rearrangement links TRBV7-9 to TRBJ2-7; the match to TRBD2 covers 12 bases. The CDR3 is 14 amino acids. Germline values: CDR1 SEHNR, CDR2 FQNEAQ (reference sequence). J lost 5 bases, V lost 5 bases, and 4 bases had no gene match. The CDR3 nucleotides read TGTGCCAGCAGCCGGACTAGCGGGATCCACGAGCAGTACTTC. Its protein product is CASSRTSGIHEQYF.

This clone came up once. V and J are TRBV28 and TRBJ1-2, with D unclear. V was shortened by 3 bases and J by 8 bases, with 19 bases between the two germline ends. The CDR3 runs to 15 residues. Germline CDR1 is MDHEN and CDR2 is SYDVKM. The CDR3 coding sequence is TGTGCCAGCAGTTTCCACGGGAGACCCCTCTGGGGCTACACCTTC. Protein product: CASSFHGRPLWGYTF.